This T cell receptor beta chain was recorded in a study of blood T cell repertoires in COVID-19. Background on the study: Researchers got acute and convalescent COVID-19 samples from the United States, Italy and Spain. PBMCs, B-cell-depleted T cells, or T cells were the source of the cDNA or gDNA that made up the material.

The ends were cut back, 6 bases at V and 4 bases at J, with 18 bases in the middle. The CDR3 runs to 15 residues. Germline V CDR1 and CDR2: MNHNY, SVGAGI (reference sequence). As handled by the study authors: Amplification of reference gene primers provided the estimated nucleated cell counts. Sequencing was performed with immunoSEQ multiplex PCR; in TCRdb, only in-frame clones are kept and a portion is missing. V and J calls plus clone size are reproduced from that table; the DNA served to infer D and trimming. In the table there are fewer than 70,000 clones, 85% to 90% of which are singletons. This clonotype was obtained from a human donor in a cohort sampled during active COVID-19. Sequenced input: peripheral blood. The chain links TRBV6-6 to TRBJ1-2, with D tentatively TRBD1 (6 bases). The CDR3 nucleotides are TGTGCCAGCAGCTCCGGGGGGCAATTGCTCTATGGCTACACCTTC. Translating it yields CASSSGGQLLYGYTF.